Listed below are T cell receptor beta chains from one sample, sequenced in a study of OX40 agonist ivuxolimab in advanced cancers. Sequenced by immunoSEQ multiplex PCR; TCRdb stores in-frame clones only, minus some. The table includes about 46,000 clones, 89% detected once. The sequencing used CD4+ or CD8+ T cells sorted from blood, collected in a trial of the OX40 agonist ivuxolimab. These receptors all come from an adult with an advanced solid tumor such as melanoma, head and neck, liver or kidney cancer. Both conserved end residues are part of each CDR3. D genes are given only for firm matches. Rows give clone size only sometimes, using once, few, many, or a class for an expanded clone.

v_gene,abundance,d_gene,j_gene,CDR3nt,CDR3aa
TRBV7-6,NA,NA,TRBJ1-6,TGTGCCAGCAGCACCCAGAGCGGATATAATTCACCCCTCCACTTT,CASSTQSGYNSPLHF
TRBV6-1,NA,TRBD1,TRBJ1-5,TGTGCCAGCAGTGGGTGGGGGAAAACAGGAGGGGGCCAGCCCCAGCATTTT,CASSGWGKTGGGQPQHF
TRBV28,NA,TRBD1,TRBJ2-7,TGTGCCAGCAGTTTAAGGGTCGGACAGGGTCAATACGAGCAGTACTTC,CASSLRVGQGQYEQYF
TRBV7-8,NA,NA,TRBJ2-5,TGTGCCAGCAGCCCCCGACCCCCAGAGACCCAGTACTTC,CASSPRPPETQYF
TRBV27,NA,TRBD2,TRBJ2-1,TGTGCCAGCAGTAAGGGACTAGCGGGGACATACAATGAGCAGTTCTTC,CASSKGLAGTYNEQFF
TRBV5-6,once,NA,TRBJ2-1,TGTGCCAGCAGCTTGGAACTGGGCGGGATGAACAATGAGCAGTTCTTC,CASSLELGGMNNEQFF
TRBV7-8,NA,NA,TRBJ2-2,TGTGCCAGCAGCTTAGCGGGAGGTCCCACCGGGGAGCTGTTTTTT,CASSLAGGPTGELFF
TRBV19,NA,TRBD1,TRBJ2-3,TGTGCCAGTAGTATCCTGACAGGGGGCACCGATACGCAGTATTTT,CASSILTGGTDTQYF
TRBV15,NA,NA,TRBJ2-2,TGTGCCACCAGCAGTGAAAACAGGGCGTCCGGGGAGCTGTTTTTT,CATSSENRASGELFF
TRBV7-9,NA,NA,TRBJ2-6,TGTGCTTCAGATAGCTCTGGGGCCAACGTCCTGACTTTC,CASDSSGANVLTF
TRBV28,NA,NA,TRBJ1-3,TGTGCCAGCAGTGAAATCGGAAACACCATATATTTT,CASSEIGNTIYF
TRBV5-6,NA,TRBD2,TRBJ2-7,TGTGCCAGCAGCCTGGGGACTAGCAGCTACGAGCAGTACTTC,CASSLGTSSYEQYF
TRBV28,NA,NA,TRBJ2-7,TGTGCCAGCAGTCAACTGGTGGTTCAAGTGGGTGAGCAGTACTTC,CASSQLVVQVGEQYF
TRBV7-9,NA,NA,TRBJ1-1,TGTGCCAGCAATACAGTCGGTGCTAGGTTCACTGAAGCTTTCTTT,CASNTVGARFTEAFF
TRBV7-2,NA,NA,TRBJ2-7,TGTGCCAGCAGCTTAATATACAGGGACCTCGAGCAGTACTTC,CASSLIYRDLEQYF
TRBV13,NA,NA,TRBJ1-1,TGTGCCAGTCAAGGGGCCACTGAAGCTTTCTTT,CASQGATEAFF
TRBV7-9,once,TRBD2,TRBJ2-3,TGTGCCAGCAGCTTGACTAGCGGGTTCACAGATACGCAGTATTTT,CASSLTSGFTDTQYF
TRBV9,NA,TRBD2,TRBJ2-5,TGTGCCAGCAGCCCACCTGGGGAGGGTACGCGGACCCAGTACTTC,CASSPPGEGTRTQYF
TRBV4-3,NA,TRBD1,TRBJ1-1,TGCGCCAGCAGCCGAGGGACAGGGGGCACTGAAGCTTTCTTT,CASSRGTGGTEAFF
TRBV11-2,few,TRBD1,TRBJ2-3,TGTGCCAGCAGCTCGACGGATGCCGGGACAGGGAGACGCACAGATACGCAGTATTTT,CASSSTDAGTGRRTDTQYF
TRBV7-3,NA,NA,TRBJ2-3,TGTGCCAGCAGCCGTCTCGGGGGAACAGATACGCAGTATTTT,CASSRLGGTDTQYF
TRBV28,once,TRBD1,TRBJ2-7,TGTGCCAGCAGTTCCGTAGGGACAGAGGTCGGCGAGCAGTACTTC,CASSSVGTEVGEQYF
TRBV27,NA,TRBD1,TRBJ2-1,TGTGCCAGCAGTTCGGGACAGGGTCGGCACAATGAGCAGTTCTTC,CASSSGQGRHNEQFF
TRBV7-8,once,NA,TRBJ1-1,TGTGCCAGCAGCTTAGCTTGGCAGCCGAACACTGAAGCTTTCTTT,CASSLAWQPNTEAFF
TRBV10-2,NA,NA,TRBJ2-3,TGCGCCAGCACTCCGAGGGGGGTGGGCACAGATACGCAGTATTTT,CASTPRGVGTDTQYF
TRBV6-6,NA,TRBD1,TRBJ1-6,TGTGCCAGCAGTCAGGGGGGACAGGCCAATTCACCCCTCCACTTT,CASSQGGQANSPLHF
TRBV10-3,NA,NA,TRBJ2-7,TGTGCCATCAGTGAATTTAGGGACGGCTCCTACGAGCAGTACTTC,CAISEFRDGSYEQYF